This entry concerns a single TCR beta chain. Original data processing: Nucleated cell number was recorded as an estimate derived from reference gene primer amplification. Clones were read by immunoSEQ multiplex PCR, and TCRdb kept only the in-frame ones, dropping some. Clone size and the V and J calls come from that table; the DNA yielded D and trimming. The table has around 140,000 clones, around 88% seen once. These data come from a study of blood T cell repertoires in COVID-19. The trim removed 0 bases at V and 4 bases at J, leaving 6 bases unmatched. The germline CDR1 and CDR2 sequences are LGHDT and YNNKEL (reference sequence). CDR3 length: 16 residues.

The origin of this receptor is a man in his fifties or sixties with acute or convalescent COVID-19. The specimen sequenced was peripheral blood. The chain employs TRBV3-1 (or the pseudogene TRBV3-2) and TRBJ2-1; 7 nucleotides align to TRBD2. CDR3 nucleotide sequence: TGTGCCAGCAGCCAAGAAGGGGAGCGGGGATACAATGAGCAGTTCTTC. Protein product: CASSQEGERGYNEQFF.